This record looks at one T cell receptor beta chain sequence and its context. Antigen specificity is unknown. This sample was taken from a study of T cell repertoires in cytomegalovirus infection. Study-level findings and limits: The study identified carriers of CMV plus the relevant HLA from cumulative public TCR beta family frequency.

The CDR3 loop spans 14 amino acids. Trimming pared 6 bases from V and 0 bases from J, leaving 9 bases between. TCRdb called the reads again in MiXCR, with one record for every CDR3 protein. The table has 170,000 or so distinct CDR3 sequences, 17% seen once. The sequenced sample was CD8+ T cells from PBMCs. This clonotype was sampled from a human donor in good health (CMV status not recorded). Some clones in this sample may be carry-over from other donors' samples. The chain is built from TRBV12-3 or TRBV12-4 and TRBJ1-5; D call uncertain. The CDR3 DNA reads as TGTGCCAGCAGAGCAGTGGATAGCAATCAGCCCCAGCATTTT. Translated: CASRAVDSNQPQHF.